Following are 4 T cell receptor beta chains from one sample sequenced in a study of cytomegalovirus exposure and HLA in healthy donors. PCR involved 60 Vbeta and 13 Jbeta primers. Method: immunoSEQ multiplex PCR; TCRdb's copy keeps in-frame clones and lacks some. Among approximately 150,000 clones, approximately 71% were seen once, and the ten largest hold 5% to 6.5%. What was sequenced was PBMCs. The receptors here all came from a woman aged 18-29 years in good health and CMV-seropositive.

This rearrangement joins TRBV5-6 to TRBJ2-7; TRBD2 matches 7 bases. This CDR3 is 16 amino acids long. The germline V gene has CDR1 SGHDT and CDR2 YYEEEE. Trimming took 1 base from V and 6 from J; bases not matched to a gene: 13. DNA of the CDR3: TGTGCCAGCAGCTTGCCTAGCGGTACCTACGCTGGCGAGCAGTACTTC. Translation gives CASSLPSGTYAGEQYF.

The CDR3 region has the DNA TGTGCCAGCAGTTTTGAGGGACAGGGGAAAAGGGAGACCCAGTACTTC. This codes for CASSFEGQGKRETQYF. The gene calls are TRBV27 and TRBJ2-5; 10 positions agree with TRBD1. Germline assignment: CDR1 MNHEY and CDR2 SMNVEV (reference sequence). The CDR3 sequence is 16 residues long. J lost 5 bases, V lost 3 bases, and 9 bases had no gene match.

The chain has TRBV7-6 and TRBJ2-7; 10 bases agree with TRBD1. V lost 4 bases and J lost 2; bases outside the gene matches: 5. In germline, CDR1 is SGHVS, CDR2 FNYEAQ. The CDR3 is made up of 15 amino acids. This CDR3 reads CASSSGQGPTYEQYF. Here the CDR3 DNA reads TGTGCCAGCAGCTCGGGACAGGGGCCCACCTACGAGCAGTACTTC.

This clone was seen a few times. The CDR3 DNA reads TGTGCCACCAGACAGGGATCTTCGCCTAATGAAAAACTGTTTTTT. Protein sequence: CATRQGSSPNEKLFF. The chain joins TRBV11-2 to TRBJ1-4; the match to TRBD1 covers 7 bases. Germline trimming cut 10 bases from V and 3 bases from J; bases unmatched to any gene: 11. This CDR3 region has 15 residues. Germline CDR1 is SGHAT and CDR2 is FQNNGV.